A selection of T cell receptor beta chains follows, all from one sample in a study of cytomegalovirus exposure and HLA in healthy donors. This table comes from immunoSEQ multiplex PCR, and its TCRdb copy is limited to in-frame clones, with some not included. The sample shows 100,000 to 150,000 clones, 80% to 85% of them seen only once. Sequencing was performed on PBMCs. Every receptor here comes from a man between 18 and 29 years old in good health and CMV-seronegative. Both conserved end residues are part of each CDR3. D genes are given only for firm matches. Only some rows state a clone size, as once, few, many or a class for expanded clones.

V: TRBV27; J: TRBJ1-4; D: TRBD1; size: .; CDR3: CASSPYPRTGKSEKLFF; DNA: TGTGCCAGCAGTCCGTACCCCCGGACAGGCAAAAGTGAAAAACTGTTTTTT
V: TRBV4-3; J: TRBJ2-7; D: TRBD1; size: .; CDR3: CASSQGGQALEQYF; DNA: TGCGCCAGCAGCCAAGGGGGACAGGCCCTCGAGCAGTACTTC
V: TRBV5-1; J: TRBJ2-7; D: .; size: few; CDR3: CASSWTTGVSSYEQYF; DNA: TGCGCCAGCAGCTGGACCACGGGGGTGAGCTCCTACGAGCAGTACTTC
V: TRBV19; J: TRBJ1-1; D: .; size: .; CDR3: CASRQGRITEAFF; DNA: TGTGCCAGTAGGCAGGGCCGGATCACTGAAGCTTTCTTT
V: TRBV7-9; J: TRBJ1-1; D: .; size: few; CDR3: CASSPRPATFEAFF; DNA: TGTGCCAGCAGCCCCAGGCCAGCCACCTTTGAAGCTTTCTTT
V: TRBV5-5; J: TRBJ2-5; D: TRBD1; size: .; CDR3: CASSPSTGAGETQYF; DNA: TGTGCCAGCAGCCCGTCGACAGGGGCGGGGGAGACCCAGTACTTC
V: TRBV5-6; J: TRBJ1-2; D: .; size: .; CDR3: CASWGGSVIGYTF; DNA: TGTGCCAGTTGGGGGGGGTCCGTAATCGGCTACACCTTC
V: TRBV5-1; J: TRBJ2-1; D: TRBD2; size: .; CDR3: CASSFLAGGPLSSYNEQFF; DNA: TGCGCCAGCAGCTTTCTAGCGGGGGGCCCCCTAAGCTCCTACAATGAGCAGTTCTTC
V: TRBV27; J: TRBJ1-2; D: TRBD1; size: .; CDR3: CASSFGTGGIYGYTF; DNA: TGTGCCAGCAGTTTCGGGACAGGGGGTATCTATGGCTACACCTTC
V: TRBV6-5; J: TRBJ1-2; D: TRBD1; size: .; CDR3: CASSLQGAHGYTF; DNA: TGTGCCAGCAGTTTACAGGGGGCACATGGCTACACCTTC
V: TRBV6-6; J: TRBJ1-5; D: .; size: .; CDR3: CASTPGTSYQPQHF; DNA: TGTGCCAGCACCCCCGGGACATCATATCAGCCCCAGCATTTT
V: TRBV5-1; J: TRBJ1-1; D: .; size: .; CDR3: CASSLVVQMNTEAFF; DNA: TGCGCCAGCAGCTTGGTGGTACAGATGAACACTGAAGCTTTCTTT
V: TRBV5-6; J: TRBJ1-2; D: .; size: .; CDR3: CASSRVTEDGYTF; DNA: TGTGCCAGCAGCAGGGTGACGGAGGATGGCTACACCTTC
V: TRBV5-1; J: TRBJ2-5; D: .; size: once; CDR3: CASRIGLQETQYF; DNA: TGCGCCAGCAGGATTGGACTACAAGAGACCCAGTACTTC
V: TRBV11-3; J: TRBJ1-3; D: .; size: .; CDR3: CASSSHGASKSGNTIYF; DNA: TGTGCCAGCAGCTCCCATGGGGCCAGCAAATCTGGAAACACCATATATTTT
V: TRBV7-9; J: TRBJ2-1; D: TRBD2; size: few; CDR3: CASSLGVVAGNEQFF; DNA: TGTGCCAGCAGCTTAGGGGTAGTAGCGGGCAATGAGCAGTTCTTC
V: TRBV11-2; J: TRBJ1-2; D: .; size: .; CDR3: CASSNLRQPERYGYTF; DNA: TGTGCCAGCAGCAACCTTCGACAGCCGGAGAGGTATGGCTACACCTTC
V: TRBV7-2; J: TRBJ2-1; D: TRBD2; size: .; CDR3: CASSLDWIAGGLDPFF; DNA: TGTGCCAGCAGCTTAGATTGGATAGCGGGGGGGCTAGATCCGTTCTTC
V: TRBV28; J: TRBJ1-2; D: TRBD1; size: .; CDR3: CASRDTGDYGYTF; DNA: TGTGCCAGCAGGGATACAGGGGACTATGGCTACACCTTC
V: TRBV20-1; J: TRBJ1-2; D: .; size: .; CDR3: CSAPNYGYTF; DNA: TGCAGTGCCCCGAACTATGGCTACACCTTC
V: TRBV6-1; J: TRBJ2-1; D: .; size: .; CDR3: CASSERQGPLVEQFF; DNA: TGTGCCAGCAGTGAAAGGCAGGGTCCTCTTGTTGAGCAGTTCTTC
V: TRBV11-2; J: TRBJ1-2; D: .; size: .; CDR3: CASSLGQAFGYTF; DNA: TGTGCCAGCAGCTTAGGACAGGCCTTCGGCTACACCTTC
V: TRBV11-3; J: TRBJ1-5; D: TRBD1; size: few; CDR3: CASSLAGGRQPQHF; DNA: TGTGCCAGCAGCTTAGCAGGGGGCAGGCAGCCCCAGCATTTT
V: TRBV19; J: TRBJ1-2; D: .; size: .; CDR3: CASSSAGGYGYTF; DNA: TGTGCCAGTAGTTCAGCCGGGGGCTATGGCTACACCTTC
V: TRBV4-3; J: TRBJ2-7; D: TRBD1; size: .; CDR3: CASSPADTGAHEQYF; DNA: TGCGCCAGCAGCCCAGCGGATACAGGGGCCCACGAGCAGTACTTC
V: TRBV19; J: TRBJ1-1; D: TRBD1; size: .; CDR3: CASSTRAGTGGTEAFF; DNA: TGTGCCAGTAGTACCAGGGCCGGGACAGGGGGAACTGAAGCTTTCTTT
V: TRBV7-2; J: TRBJ1-2; D: TRBD1; size: .; CDR3: CASSPSTGSYGYTF; DNA: TGTGCCAGCAGCCCGTCGACAGGGAGCTATGGCTACACCTTC